Following are 27 T cell receptor beta chains from one sample sequenced in a study of PD-1 blockade in classical Hodgkin lymphoma. Stated time point: cycle 4 day 1 (C4D1), after more than five weeks of nivolumab. After autologous stem cell transplantation all patients relapsed, and prior brentuximab vedotin exposure differed between cohorts. The protocol was immunoSEQ multiplex PCR, while the TCRdb copy is restricted to in-frame clones and leaves out a portion. The table includes roughly 96,000 clones, just over 90% detected once. The sequenced sample was peripheral blood mononuclear cells (PBMCs), obtained before the fourth cycle of nivolumab. The receptor source for this set is a human donor with classical Hodgkin lymphoma.

This chain connects TRBV27 to TRBJ2-7; the D gene is possibly TRBD2 (6 bases). Germline loops: CDR1 MNHEY, CDR2 SMNVEV (reference sequence). This CDR3 spans 15 amino acids. The V and J ends lost 7 bases and 2 bases respectively, with 18 bases between them. CDR3 DNA: TGTGCCAGCACCTTAAGGTGGGACTCCCCCTACGAGCAGTACTTC. It specifies CASTLRWDSPYEQYF.

The chain uses TRBV2 and TRBJ1-2, with D perhaps matching TRBD1 (6 bases). V was clipped by 0 bases and J by 4 bases, with 15 bases between them. CDR1 is SNHLY and CDR2 is FYNNEI in the germline V gene. This CDR3 comprises 16 residues. For the CDR3, the DNA is TGTGCCAGCAGTGAAGCGAGGGGGGGGGCTATCTATGGCTACACCTTC. Its protein is CASSEARGGAIYGYTF. The whole variable domain, filled in from reference TRBV2 and TRBJ1-2, reads EPEVTQTPSHQVTQMGQEVILRCVPISNHLYFYWYRQILGQKVEFLVSFYNNEISEKSEIFDDQFSVERPDGSNFTLKIRSTKLEDSAMYFCASSEARGGAIYGYTFGSGTRLTVV.

The chain uses TRBV12-5 and TRBJ2-5; D unclear. CDR3 length equals 14 residues. The V gene's germline CDR1 is LGHNT and CDR2 FRNRAP. V was clipped by 6 bases and J by 5 bases, with 16 bases between them. The CDR3 protein is CASGPPGHVETQYF. The CDR3 DNA reads as TGTGCTAGTGGACCGCCGGGCCACGTGGAGACCCAGTACTTC.

This chain connects TRBV5-1 to TRBJ2-4; the match to TRBD1 covers 11 bases. Germline V gene data show CDR1 as SGHRS and CDR2 as YFSETQ. The CDR3 loop spans 15 amino acids. The V segment lost 4 bases and the J segment 3 bases; nucleotides outside the gene matches: 3. CDR3 sequence: CASSPGTGGKNIQYF. The DNA for the CDR3 is TGCGCCAGCAGCCCCGGGACAGGGGGCAAAAACATTCAGTACTTC.

In its sample, this clone was seen once. The chain recombines TRBV28 with TRBJ2-3; D tentatively reads TRBD1 or TRBD2 (6 bases each). The CDR3 length is 16 residues. Germline V gene data show CDR1 as MDHEN and CDR2 as SYDVKM. The V end lost 5 bases, the J end lost 0 bases, and 15 bases lay between the germline ends. The CDR3 nucleotides read TGTGCCAGCAGTCCCACCCGGGGGCTTAGCACAGATACGCAGTATTTT. Amino acids: CASSPTRGLSTDTQYF.

CDR3 loop: CASRMDGTYEQYF. CDR3 DNA: TGTGCCAGCAGGATGGACGGGACCTACGAGCAGTACTTC. The chain carries TRBV6-5 and TRBJ2-7; D is possibly TRBD2 (5 bases). V was trimmed by 6 bases and J by 2 bases, leaving 11 bases between them. This CDR3 is built from 13 residues. Germline-derived CDR1 and CDR2 are MNHEY and SVGAGI.

The chain is built from TRBV18 and TRBJ2-7, with 11 bases identical to TRBD1. From germline, CDR1 is KGHSH and CDR2 LQKENI. The junction had 8 bases not matched to a gene; V was cut back by 1 base and J by 6 bases. The CDR3 totals 16 residues. CDR3 sequence (DNA): TGTGCCAGCTCACCACTAGGGACAGGGGGTATGGCCGAGCAGTACTTC. Its protein product is CASSPLGTGGMAEQYF.

This rearrangement joins TRBV25-1 to TRBJ1-1; no definite D call. The ends were cut back, 6 bases at V and 1 base at J, with 15 bases in the middle. CDR3 length: 15 residues. Per the germline V gene, CDR1 is MGHDK and CDR2 is SYGVNS. The CDR3 is CASRDAGARNTEAFF. CDR3 nucleotide sequence: TGTGCCAGCAGAGATGCGGGCGCCCGGAACACTGAAGCTTTCTTT.

The chain couples TRBV9 to TRBJ2-5, with D tentatively TRBD2 (7 bases). Germline CDR1 and CDR2: SGDLS and YYNGEE. Trimming left V 0 bases short and J 4 bases short, with 19 bases between. This CDR3 region has 17 residues. The CDR3 loop is CASSVETPRGALETQYF. CDR3 sequence (DNA): TGTGCCAGCAGCGTAGAGACCCCTCGGGGGGCTCTAGAGACCCAGTACTTC. Variable domain in full (rest from reference TRBV9 and TRBJ2-5): DSGVTQTPKHLITATGQRVTLRCSPRSGDLSVYWYQQSLDQGLQFLIQYYNGEERAKGNILERFSAQQFPDLHSELNLSSLELGDSALYFCASSVETPRGALETQYFGPGTRLLVL.

V gene TRBV14 combines with J gene TRBJ1-2; TRBD1 is a possible D gene (6 bases). There are 16 residues in the CDR3. Looked up from germline, CDR1 is SGHDN and CDR2 is FVKESK. V lost 1 base and J lost 7, with 19 bases in between. The CDR3 reads CASSQGGQPLLGGYTF. The CDR3 nucleotides read TGTGCCAGCAGCCAAGGAGGACAGCCTCTCCTGGGTGGCTACACCTTC.

This rearrangement joins TRBV6-5 to TRBJ2-3; a weak D match, TRBD2 (5 bases). The germline V gene encodes CDR1 MNHEY and CDR2 SVGAGI. The CDR3 totals 16 residues. V dropped 0 bases and J dropped 8 bases, with 18 bases sitting between them. For the CDR3, the DNA is TGTGCCAGCAGTTACTCGATAGCGTTCCTGAGGGTTACGCAGTATTTT. Its protein is CASSYSIAFLRVTQYF.

This clone has just a few counts. One junction end does not reproduce the germline sequence, and a read error may be involved. The identical CDR3 is also encoded by other nucleotide sequences in the sample. The V call is TRBV20-1, the J call TRBJ1-1, with TRBD1 matching over 8 bases. This CDR3 spans 11 amino acids. The V gene's germline CDR1 is DFQATT and CDR2 SNEGSKA (reference sequence). CDR3 bases: TGCAGTGCTAGTCAGGGGGCTGAGGCTTTCTTT. The encoded protein is CSASQGAEAFF.

The chain joins TRBV11-3 to TRBJ2-5; 9 bases are shared with TRBD1. CDR1 and CDR2 (germline): SGHNT, YENEEA. CDR3 length: 15 residues. Trimming removed 4 bases from V and 5 bases from J; junction bases left unmatched: 8. CDR3 in amino acids: CASSYRGLGSETQYF. Here the CDR3 DNA reads TGTGCCAGCAGCTACAGGGGGCTGGGTTCTGAGACCCAGTACTTC. The whole variable domain, remainder taken from reference TRBV11-3 and TRBJ2-5, is EAGVVQSPRYKIIEKKQPVAFWCNPISGHNTLYWYLQNLGQGPELLIRYENEEAVDDSQLPKDRFSAERLKGVDSTLKIQPAELGDSAVYLCASSYRGLGSETQYFGPGTRLLVL.

The rearrangement joins TRBV5-8 to TRBJ2-3, with TRBD1 matching 8 bases. The V segment lost 0 bases and the J segment 4 bases; nucleotides outside the gene matches: 13. CDR1 SGHTS and CDR2 YDEGEE come from the germline V gene. The CDR3 covers 18 residues. This CDR3 is CASSLAGQGNVFADTQYF. The CDR3 bases are TGTGCCAGCAGCTTGGCCGGACAGGGCAATGTCTTTGCAGATACGCAGTATTTT.

CDR3 coding DNA: TGTGCCAGCAGCTTAAGCGATGAGCAGTTCTTC. It yields the protein CASSLSDEQFF. The chain links TRBV11-2 to TRBJ2-1; no clear D gene. CDR1 and CDR2 from the germline V gene are SGHAT and FQNNGV. The CDR3 has 11 residues. V dropped 2 bases and J dropped 8 bases, with 4 bases sitting between them.

The V gene is TRBV6-1, the J gene TRBJ1-1; D remains unclear. The length of the CDR3 is 13 residues. Deletions cut 6 bases from V and 5 bases from J, with 13 bases between. Germline assignment: CDR1 MNHNS and CDR2 SASEGT. Written as DNA, the CDR3 is TGTGCCAGCAGGGACCTTGAGGTGACTGAAGCTTTCTTT. It specifies CASRDLEVTEAFF.

The chain has TRBV7-6 and TRBJ1-2, with D tentatively TRBD1 (5 bases). V gave up 5 bases and J gave up 0 bases, with 16 bases separating them. Germline V gives CDR1 SGHVS, CDR2 FNYEAQ. The CDR3 spans 16 residues. CDR3 residues: CASSPQPGRPNYGYTF. The DNA of the CDR3 is TGTGCCAGCAGCCCCCAACCGGGACGACCTAACTATGGCTACACCTTC. Drawing the rest from reference TRBV7-6 and TRBJ1-2, the complete variable domain is GAGVSQSPRYKVTKRGQDVALRCDPISGHVSLYWYRQALGQGPEFLTYFNYEAQQDKSGLPNDRFSAERPEGSISTLTIQRTEQRDSAMYRCASSPQPGRPNYGYTFGSGTRLTVV.

V gene TRBV11-2 combines with J gene TRBJ1-5; 7 bases fit TRBD1. The CDR3 consists of 13 residues. Germline V lookup: CDR1 SGHAT, CDR2 FQNNGV. V lost 10 bases and J lost 6; bases outside the gene matches: 9. CDR3 DNA: TGTGCCACCCAGGGGGATTTTGGTCAGCCCCAGCATTTT. It is translated as CATQGDFGQPQHF.

The chain combines TRBV19 with TRBJ2-1, with D perhaps matching TRBD1 or TRBD2 (5 bases each). The V gene's germline CDR1 is LNHDA and CDR2 SQIVND (reference sequence). The CDR3 sequence is 14 residues long. V was shortened by 7 bases and J by 10 bases, with 20 bases between the two germline ends. Here the CDR3 reads CASTLRGRPEEQFF. The DNA of the CDR3 is TGTGCCAGTACCCTGAGGGGCAGGCCGGAGGAGCAGTTCTTC.

The gene calls are TRBV27 and TRBJ2-7; the match to TRBD1 covers 7 bases. The CDR3 runs to 12 residues. V lost 8 bases and J lost 2; bases outside the gene matches: 3. Germline V lookup: CDR1 MNHEY, CDR2 SMNVEV (reference sequence). The CDR3 loop is CASLQGAYEQYF. DNA for the CDR3: TGTGCCAGCCTTCAGGGGGCCTACGAGCAGTACTTC.

This chain connects TRBV7-8 to TRBJ2-3; 15 positions agree with TRBD2. The CDR3 runs 18 residues. V shed 5 bases and J 1 base; nucleotides not matched to a gene: 7. Germline loops: CDR1 SGHVS, CDR2 FQNEAQ. The CDR3 region is CASSGRTSGRAGTDTQYF. The CDR3 coding sequence is TGTGCCAGCAGCGGCCGGACTAGCGGGAGGGCCGGCACAGATACGCAGTATTTT.

This chain connects TRBV29-1 to TRBJ2-7; D perhaps matches TRBD1 (5 bases). The CDR3 loop spans 14 amino acids. The V and J ends lost 5 bases and 0 bases respectively, with 14 bases between them. The germline CDR1 and CDR2 sequences are SQVTM and ANQGSEA. The CDR3 nucleotides read TGCAGCGTTTTTACAGGAGAGAGCTCCTACGAGCAGTACTTC. Translating gives CSVFTGESSYEQYF.

The gene calls are TRBV10-1 and TRBJ2-7; D not resolved. CDR1 WNHNN and CDR2 SYGVQD come from the germline V gene (reference sequence). Trimming shortened V by 8 bases and J by 6 bases, and 8 bases separated the two germline ends. This CDR3 has 10 amino acids. In nucleotides, the CDR3 is TGCGCCAGCCCCCGCAGCGAGCAGTACTTC. Its translation: CASPRSEQYF.

Note on this clone: A junction end diverges from the germline sequence, so it may reflect a read error. The gene calls are TRBV11-1 and TRBJ2-7; 8 bases are a match to TRBD1. The CDR3 length is 11 residues. Germline loops: CDR1 SGHAT, CDR2 FQDESV (reference sequence). CDR3 sequence (DNA): TGCCTACAGGGGGGATCCTACGAGCAGTACTTC. It yields the protein CLQGGSYEQYF. The variable domain in full, completed from reference TRBV11-1 and TRBJ2-7, reads EAEVAQSPRYKITEKSQAVAFWCDPISGHATLYWYRQILGQGPELLVQFQDESVVDDSQLPKDRFSAERLKGVDSTLKIQPAELGDSAMYLCLQGGSYEQYFGPGTRLTVT.

The J gene is TRBJ2-2, the V gene TRBV27, with 10 bases fitting TRBD2. V was pared by 6 bases and J by 1 base, with 11 bases of the junction left unmatched. Germline lookup yields CDR1 MNHEY and CDR2 SMNVEV (reference sequence). The CDR3 covers 18 residues. The CDR3 bases are TGTGCCAGCAGATTACTGAAATGGACTAGCGGGAACACCGGGGAGCTGTTTTTT. Amino acid sequence: CASRLLKWTSGNTGELFF.

CDR3 bases: TGTGCCAGCTCACCCGGTCATGGGGATACGCAGTATTTT. This encodes CASSPGHGDTQYF. J is TRBJ2-3 and V is TRBV18; D not resolved. Germline V gene lookup returns CDR1 KGHSH and CDR2 LQKENI. This CDR3 has 13 amino acids. Trimming took off 3 bases at V and 6 bases at J, with 10 bases between the two ends.

The rearrangement joins TRBV28 to TRBJ2-5; D gene ambiguous. CDR3 length: 13 amino acids. Trimming removed 9 bases at V and 6 bases at J, with 17 bases between. Germline assignment: CDR1 MDHEN and CDR2 SYDVKM. The DNA of the CDR3 is TGTGCCAGTAATCTAGTTGTCGGGCAGACCCAGTACTTC. Residues: CASNLVVGQTQYF.